What follows describes a single TCR beta chain. Its antigen is not yet known. No base-level quality is on record; no much larger clone is a single base apart. The method behind the library was 5' RACE. For sequencing, a NextSeq 500 was employed. To correct for sequencing error and PCR bias, the TCR library protocol tagged individual cDNA molecules with unique molecular identifiers. Both TCR alpha and beta chains were sequenced, and tight co-correlation was observed between alpha and beta sequence abundances in each sample. In the paper's pipeline: Decombinator V4 was used to annotate TCR sequences for V gene, J gene and CDR3. Expanded TCRs were defined as changing significantly between any two time points under a Poisson model with p below 0.0001. Abundances of TCRs were expressed as counts per million after normalisation to the total number of TCRs sequenced in each sample. MAIT TCRs were defined by TRAV1-2 paired with TRAJ12, TRAJ20 or TRAJ33, and iNKT TCRs by TRAV10 paired with TRAJ18. VDJdb, accessed on 1 November 2021, was searched for TCRs annotated for CMV, EBV and SARS-CoV-2, and TCRs annotated for more than one antigen were excluded. Through fastp at Q25 and MiXCR, TCRdb rebuilt clones from the public reads, retaining in-frame beta chains. Rows with a matching CDR3 protein are joined into one entry that keeps the most common DNA and genes. TCRdb's processing, not the authors', yielded these V and J calls. This sample holds roughly 120,000 distinct CDR3 sequences; under 15% were observed only once. The top ten clones comprise just over 20% of the sample.

This was a case-control study nested in a cohort of healthcare workers in London, UK, who had nasopharyngeal swab PCR tests and blood samples taken every week. Between 23 and 31 March 2020, the week of the UK lockdown, healthcare workers were enrolled and then followed up weekly for as long as 16 weeks. The entry originates in a study of early T cells in non-severe SARS-CoV-2 infection (dated by TCRdb to 2020 to 2023). About the investigation overall: Because TCR sequencing relied on bulk RNA taken from unsorted whole blood, pairing of alpha and beta chains was not possible. The paper as a whole reports these results and caveats: Matching against VDJdb was skewed toward anti-spike CD8 responses, likely underestimated virus-specific expansions, and missed private and CD4 specificities.

CDR1 and CDR2, per the germline V gene (reference sequence), are MNHEY and SMNVEV. V and J are trimmed by 5 bases and 7 bases, and the gene matches miss 16 bases of the junction. The CDR3 starts with the cysteine, ends with the phenylalanine, and has 18 residues. The only DNA kept is the CDR3, 54 bases in frame from the first base. The TCR sequence derives from an adult who was a healthcare worker with PCR-confirmed SARS-CoV-2 infection or an uninfected control (not recorded which). The chain is made from TRBV27 and TRBJ2-1, with 11 bases in between that match TRBD2. Source material: whole blood. CDR3 loop: CASSPSVNTSGGRNEQFF. The DNA sequence follows: TGTGCCAGCAGTCCGTCGGTAAATACTAGCGGGGGTCGTAATGAGCAGTTCTTC.